The 9 T cell receptor beta chains in this list originate from one sample, sequenced in a study of CD8 T cells in ankylosing spondylitis. Study observations and caveats: Ankylosing spondylitis blood seemed to carry a telltale TCR beta motif made of roughly 8 highly homologous variants.

Which antigens these TCRs recognize remains unknown. TCRdb fed the 5' RACE reads into MiXCR, producing one record per CDR3 protein. The sample holds around 890,000 distinct CDR3 sequences, 10% to 15% seen once. Sequencing was done on a sample of blood, either unsorted or a sorted T cell fraction (not recorded which). All receptors come from a male donor with ankylosing spondylitis.

This clonotype was counted at least ten times. The chain combines TRBV29-1 with TRBJ2-7; unclear D gene. Trimming took 7 bases from V and 5 from J, leaving 24 bases between them. Germline CDR1 reads SQVTM; CDR2 reads ANQGSEA. The CDR3 is made up of 15 amino acids. For the CDR3, the DNA is TGCAGCGACCCGAGTGGCGACATGGGGTCTAACGAGCAGTACTTC. Encoded protein: CSDPSGDMGSNEQYF.

There are a few counts of this clonotype. The genes are TRBV6-1 and TRBJ1-2; D gene uncertain. CDR3 length equals 14 residues. The V end lost 7 bases, the J end lost 3 bases, and 15 bases lay between the germline ends. Per the germline V gene, CDR1 is MNHNS and CDR2 is SASEGT. In nucleotides, the CDR3 is TGTGCCAGCAACAGACATGGGGTAGACTATGGCTACACCTTC. Protein sequence: CASNRHGVDYGYTF.

The V gene is TRBV4-2, the J gene TRBJ2-7, with D maybe TRBD2 (6 bases). Germline lookup yields CDR1 LGHNA and CDR2 YNFKEQ. V was trimmed by 4 bases and J by 2 bases, leaving 18 bases between them. The CDR3 is 16 residues long. DNA of the CDR3: TGTGCCAGCAGCCCGCTCCCTTTGGGACTTACCTACGAGCAGTACTTC. Translated, it gives CASSPLPLGLTYEQYF.

CDR3 region: CATSRDIFDRGGELFF. The CDR3 DNA follows: TGTGCCACCAGCAGAGATATATTCGACAGGGGCGGGGAGCTGTTTTTT. The V gene is TRBV15, the J gene TRBJ2-2; 8 nucleotides match TRBD1. Germline-derived CDR1 and CDR2 are LNHNV and YYDKDF (reference sequence). The V segment lost 0 bases and the J segment 7 bases; nucleotides outside the gene matches: 7. There are 16 residues in the CDR3.

This clonotype was counted at least ten times. This chain connects TRBV5-1 to TRBJ2-1, with a weak D call TRBD2 (5 bases). Trimming pared 3 bases from V and 7 bases from J, leaving 11 bases between. The CDR3 totals 13 residues. Germline V lookup: CDR1 SGHRS, CDR2 YFSETQ. This CDR3 is CASSSGGSNEQFF. DNA for the CDR3: TGCGCCAGCAGCTCAGGAGGTAGTAATGAGCAGTTCTTC.

The chain carries TRBV12-3 or TRBV12-4 and TRBJ1-2; unclear D gene. V shed 3 bases and J shed 4 bases, with 12 bases lying between them. The CDR3 covers 14 residues. The CDR3 sequence: CASSFEGMIYGYTF. DNA of the CDR3: TGTGCCAGCAGTTTTGAGGGAATGATCTATGGCTACACCTTC.

This clonotype was detected many times. The junction differs from germline at one of its ends, possibly a read error. The rearrangement links TRBV5-1 to TRBJ2-1; 12 bases match TRBD2. There are 15 residues in the CDR3. Germline loops: CDR1 SGHRS, CDR2 YFSETQ. Here the CDR3 DNA reads TGCGCCAGCATCTTGACTAGCGGGGGCTACAATGAGCAGTTCTTC. It specifies CASILTSGGYNEQFF.

This clonotype was found a few times. V is TRBV5-1 and J is TRBJ1-3; D remains unclear. The CDR3 is 16 amino acids. Trimming removed 4 bases at V and 0 bases at J, with 14 bases between. Germline assignment: CDR1 SGHRS and CDR2 YFSETQ. CDR3 in DNA: TGCGCCAGCAGCCCGTTCTCCGGGAGCTCTGGAAACACCATATATTTT. This translates into CASSPFSGSSGNTIYF.

This clonotype has only a few counts. J is TRBJ2-1 and V is TRBV6-5, with a possible D match to TRBD1 (6 bases). There are 16 residues in the CDR3. V lost 1 base and J 12 bases, leaving 22 bases between the germline ends. The germline CDR1 and CDR2 sequences are MNHEY and SVGAGI. The CDR3 is CASSYLPGDNLVGQFF. DNA of the CDR3: TGTGCCAGCAGTTACTTACCCGGGGACAACTTAGTAGGGCAGTTCTTC.